One TCR beta chain is described in this entry. Its specificity is unknown. In germline, CDR1 is LNHDA, CDR2 SQIVND (reference sequence). CDR3 length: 15 residues. V shed 7 bases and J shed 0 bases, with 12 bases lying between them. These data originate in a study of T cells in Graves' hyperthyroidism and ophthalmopathy. Regions amplified from RNA transcripts were the TCR beta CDR3 regions. HTBI primers were the set used in a first-round RT-PCR of the TCR CDR3. Each CDR3 protein is one row after TCRdb ran MiXCR on the multiplex PCR reads. Here the sample spans hundreds of thousands of distinct CDR3 sequences, less than 20% being singletons. Hyperthyroidism in the patients, aged 18 to 65, was newly diagnosed and under 2 months in duration. Patients were excluded because of uncontrolled infection, other autoimmune disease, pregnancy or lactation. Study-level findings and limits: Blood also showed most of the thyroid clonotypes that were expanded above 0.001.

The rearrangement joins TRBV19 to TRBJ2-2, with unresolved D. Sequencing input: blood. This clonotype originated in a woman aged 18-29 years with Graves' hyperthyroidism. The CDR3 sequence: CASTSDAANTGELFF. In DNA form, the CDR3 reads TGTGCCAGTACGTCTGACGCCGCGAACACCGGGGAGCTGTTTTTT.